The next 26 T cell receptor beta chains were all read from a single sample in a study of blood T cell repertoires in COVID-19. The repertoire was sequenced with immunoSEQ multiplex PCR; TCRdb's copy has only in-frame clones and lacks some. Of about 180,000 clones in the sample, 65% to 90% were seen once. The sequencing input was peripheral blood. The receptors derive from a human donor in a cohort sampled during active COVID-19.

The chain is built from TRBV4-3 and TRBJ2-5, with TRBD1 as a possible D gene (5 bases). Per germline, CDR1 LGHNA and CDR2 YSLEER. The CDR3 runs to 18 residues. Trimming took off 0 bases at V and 1 base at J, with 18 bases between the two ends. This CDR3 is CASSQDRLGHFAQETQYF. The CDR3 nucleotides read TGCGCCAGCAGCCAAGATCGCCTCGGACACTTCGCCCAAGAGACCCAGTACTTC.

V is TRBV10-1 and J is TRBJ2-1, with 11 bases aligning to TRBD2. The ends lost 0 bases at V and 10 bases at J; junction bases unmatched: 5. This CDR3 has 15 amino acids. The germline gives CDR1 WNHNN, CDR2 SYGVQD (reference sequence). The CDR3 is CASSESSGRANEQFF. CDR3 in DNA: TGCGCCAGCAGTGAGTCTAGCGGGAGGGCCAACGAGCAGTTCTTC.

The chain links TRBV7-3 to TRBJ1-2; 8 bases fit TRBD1. J was trimmed by 5 bases and V by 3 bases; bases with no gene match: 5. This CDR3 has 14 amino acids. Per germline, CDR1 SGHTA and CDR2 FQGTGA. The CDR3 spells CASSLDGQGYGYTF. CDR3 DNA sequence: TGTGCCAGCAGCTTGGACGGACAGGGTTATGGCTACACCTTC.

This clone was detected only a few times. The chain couples TRBV5-5 to TRBJ2-1; 9 bases align to TRBD1. V was pared by 3 bases and J by 7 bases, with 8 bases of the junction left unmatched. Germline V gene sequence: CDR1 SGHKS, CDR2 YYEKEE (reference sequence). The CDR3 is 15 residues long. The CDR3 DNA follows: TGTGCCAGCAGCTCCCGGGACAGGGATTATAATGAGCAGTTCTTC. Its protein is CASSSRDRDYNEQFF.

DNA for the CDR3: TGTGCCAGCAGTTACCGGACTAGCGGCTACACAGATACGCAGTATTTT. It yields the protein CASSYRTSGYTDTQYF. The chain joins TRBV2 to TRBJ2-3, with TRBD2 matching over 10 bases. This CDR3 is 16 amino acids long. The V gene's germline CDR1 is SNHLY and CDR2 FYNNEI. The trim removed 5 bases at V and 2 bases at J, leaving 7 bases unmatched.

V is TRBV27 and J is TRBJ1-1; 10 bases fit TRBD1. This CDR3 spans 18 amino acids. Per the germline V gene, CDR1 is MNHEY and CDR2 is SMNVEV (reference sequence). J lost 3 bases, V lost 2 bases, and 12 bases had no gene match. CDR3 in DNA: TGTGCCAGCAGTTTACTCGGGACAGGGGTAGCACTGGACACTGAAGCTTTCTTT. Translating it yields CASSLLGTGVALDTEAFF.

The V gene is TRBV7-2, the J gene TRBJ1-2; D perhaps matches TRBD1 (5 bases). Germline V CDR1 and CDR2: SGHTA, FQGNSA. CDR3 size: 14 residues. V was clipped by 1 base and J by 1 base, with 7 bases between them. The CDR3 DNA follows: TGTGCCAGCAGCTTAGGACAGAGTAACTATGGCTACACCTTC. Protein: CASSLGQSNYGYTF. Drawing the rest from reference TRBV7-2 and TRBJ1-2, the complete variable domain is GAGVSQSPSNKVTEKGKDVELRCDPISGHTALYWYRQSLGQGLEFLIYFQGNSAPDKSGLPSDRFSAERTGGSVSTLTIQRTQQEDSAVYLCASSLGQSNYGYTFGSGTRLTVV.

This chain links TRBV7-2 with TRBJ1-4; D not resolved. CDR3 size: 13 residues. The V gene lost 5 bases and the J gene lost 4 bases, with 8 bases spanning the gap. Germline values: CDR1 SGHTA, CDR2 FQGNSA. CDR3 in DNA: TGTGCCAGCAGCGCGGAACTTAATGAAAAACTGTTTTTT. This translates into CASSAELNEKLFF.

This chain links TRBV11-2 with TRBJ2-7, with 7 positions matching TRBD1. With 4 bases clipped from V and 4 bases from J, the junction kept 10 bases outside the gene matches. CDR3 size: 15 residues. CDR1 SGHAT and CDR2 FQNNGV come from the germline V gene. CDR3 bases: TGTGCCAGCAGCTCGTTCCGGGACAGACGTTACGAGCAGTACTTC. Protein sequence: CASSSFRDRRYEQYF.

The chain links TRBV7-9 to TRBJ2-1, with D possibly matching TRBD1 (5 bases). Germline loops: CDR1 SEHNR, CDR2 FQNEAQ (reference sequence). The CDR3 spans 15 residues. V was pared by 4 bases and J by 0 bases, with 10 bases between. Here the CDR3 reads CASSSTGRSYNEQFF. The CDR3 bases are TGTGCCAGCAGCTCCACAGGACGCTCCTACAATGAGCAGTTCTTC. Filled out from reference TRBV7-9 and TRBJ2-1, the complete variable domain reads DTGVSQNPRHKITKRGQNVTFRCDPISEHNRLYWYRQTLGQGPEFLTYFQNEAQLEKSRLLSDRFSAERPKGSFSTLEIQRTEQGDSAMYLCASSSTGRSYNEQFFGPGTRLTVL.

The chain recombines TRBV27 with TRBJ2-7; 15 nucleotides agree with TRBD2. CDR3 length: 17 residues. The germline gives CDR1 MNHEY, CDR2 SMNVEV (reference sequence). J lost 2 bases, V lost 5 bases, and 7 bases had no gene match. CDR3 DNA: TGTGCCAGCAGTCTCCGGACTAGCGGGGGGGTTGCCTACGAGCAGTACTTC. Amino acid sequence: CASSLRTSGGVAYEQYF.

V gene TRBV7-9 combines with J gene TRBJ2-7; 13 bases are shared with TRBD2. After removal of 5 bases from V and 6 bases from J, the junction contained 7 bases not matched to a gene. The CDR3 length is 15 residues. Germline CDR1 and CDR2: SEHNR and FQNEAQ (reference sequence). CDR3 loop: CASSAPLAGGLEQYF. The CDR3 bases are TGTGCCAGCAGCGCACCACTAGCGGGGGGGCTCGAGCAGTACTTC.

The chain uses TRBV11-2 and TRBJ2-7, with 8 bases fitting TRBD2. The CDR3 has 17 residues. V trimming: 0 bases; J trimming: 3 bases; junction bases outside the gene matches: 10. CDR1 and CDR2 (germline): SGHAT, FQNNGV. In DNA, the CDR3 is TGTGCCAGCAGCTTAGATTTCAGCGGGAGTCCCCTCTACGAGCAGTACTTC. It yields the protein CASSLDFSGSPLYEQYF.

The chain is built from TRBV9 and TRBJ2-1, with 8 bases fitting TRBD1. This CDR3 spans 14 amino acids. V trimming: 6 bases; J trimming: 4 bases; junction bases outside the gene matches: 6. Per germline, CDR1 SGDLS and CDR2 YYNGEE. In DNA form, the CDR3 reads TGTGCCAGCACCGATCGACAGGGGTACAATGAGCAGTTCTTC. Translation gives CASTDRQGYNEQFF. Using reference TRBV9 and TRBJ2-1 for the parts outside the CDR3, the full variable domain is DSGVTQTPKHLITATGQRVTLRCSPRSGDLSVYWYQQSLDQGLQFLIQYYNGEERAKGNILERFSAQQFPDLHSELNLSSLELGDSALYFCASTDRQGYNEQFFGPGTRLTVL.

The CDR3 region is CASTTGDLNTGELFF. CDR3 nucleotides: TGTGCCAGCACCACCGGGGACTTGAACACCGGGGAGCTGTTTTTT. The chain has TRBV6-5 and TRBJ2-2; D is perhaps TRBD2 (6 bases). CDR1 and CDR2 from the germline V gene are MNHEY and SVGAGI. The CDR3 is made up of 15 amino acids. The germline V and J ends were trimmed by 7 bases and 1 base, with 13 bases remaining between them.

The rearrangement uses TRBV19 and TRBJ1-2; D ambiguous. CDR3 size: 12 residues. Trimming took 6 bases from V and 2 from J, leaving 7 bases between them. Germline assignment: CDR1 LNHDA and CDR2 SQIVND (reference sequence). This chain's CDR3 is CASRRQNYGYTF. The CDR3, as DNA: TGTGCCAGTAGGAGGCAGAACTATGGCTACACCTTC.

The CDR3 DNA reads as TGTGCCAGCAGCTTAACGCCCAATAGCGGGGGGGCCGCTAAAGCCCGGGAAGATACGCAGTATTTT. This translates into CASSLTPNSGGAAKAREDTQYF. The chain carries TRBV7-3 and TRBJ2-3, with 11 bases lining up with TRBD2. The CDR3 is 22 amino acids. Trimming at V came to 0 bases and at J to 5 bases, leaving 22 bases not matched to a gene. Looked up from germline, CDR1 is SGHTA and CDR2 is FQGTGA. Combining the CDR3 with reference TRBV7-3 and TRBJ2-3 gives the whole variable domain GAGVSQTPSNKVTEKGKYVELRCDPISGHTALYWYRQSLGQGPEFLIYFQGTGAADDSGLPNDRFFAVRPEGSVSTLKIQRTERGDSAVYLCASSLTPNSGGAAKAREDTQYFGPGTRLTVL.

The chain recombines TRBV14 with TRBJ2-3; 11 bases match TRBD2. The germline CDR1 and CDR2 sequences are SGHDN and FVKESK. The trim removed 6 bases at V and 3 bases at J, leaving 11 bases unmatched. The CDR3 length is 17 residues. The CDR3 region is CASSPWLAGGLTDTQYF. In nucleotides, the CDR3 is TGTGCCAGCAGTCCTTGGCTAGCGGGAGGTCTGACAGATACGCAGTATTTT.

The chain links TRBV28 to TRBJ1-5, with 7 bases aligning to TRBD1. The trim removed 8 bases at V and 6 bases at J, leaving 7 bases unmatched. CDR1 and CDR2 from the germline V gene are MDHEN and SYDVKM. The CDR3 extends over 13 amino acids. The CDR3 loop reads CASLDRAPQPQHF. In DNA form, the CDR3 reads TGTGCCAGCCTCGACAGGGCCCCTCAGCCCCAGCATTTT.

The genes are TRBV4-3 and TRBJ2-5; 12 bases match TRBD2. The germline V gene encodes CDR1 LGHNA and CDR2 YSLEER. The CDR3 has 16 amino acids. The V and J ends lost 0 bases and 4 bases, in that order; junction bases with no gene match: 3. The CDR3 here is CASSQDLGLAGETQYF. CDR3 sequence (DNA): TGCGCCAGCAGCCAAGATCTGGGACTAGCGGGAGAGACCCAGTACTTC.

The chain couples TRBV3-1 (or the pseudogene TRBV3-2) to TRBJ2-6; tentative D call: TRBD2 (5 bases). Between the trimmed V and J ends, which lost 7 bases and 0 bases, there was a span of 10 bases. CDR1 and CDR2 from the germline V gene are LGHDT and YNNKEL (reference sequence). The CDR3 extends over 15 amino acids. The CDR3 reads CASKPRDSGANVLTF. The CDR3 DNA is TGTGCCAGCAAGCCCCGGGACTCTGGGGCCAACGTCCTGACTTTC.

This CDR3 reads CAISEPGENTEAFF. The CDR3 DNA reads TGTGCCATCAGTGAGCCGGGAGAAAACACTGAAGCTTTCTTT. The rearrangement uses TRBV10-3 and TRBJ1-1, with D unresolved. Per the germline V gene, CDR1 is ENHRY and CDR2 is SYGVKD. The V gene lost 2 bases and the J gene lost 2 bases, with 9 bases spanning the gap. CDR3 size: 14 residues.

For the CDR3, the DNA is TGTGCCAGCAGCGTCGGTCTAGCGGGAACTAACACCGGGGAGCTGTTTTTT. Translating it yields CASSVGLAGTNTGELFF. V is TRBV9 and J is TRBJ2-2; 9 bases line up with TRBD2. Germline V gene data show CDR1 as SGDLS and CDR2 as YYNGEE. V lost 2 bases, J lost 2 bases, and 7 bases stayed unmatched. The CDR3 is made up of 17 amino acids.

This clone occurred a few times. The chain couples TRBV6-5 to TRBJ1-2; 7 bases map to TRBD1. CDR3 length equals 12 residues. Trimming removed 10 bases from V and 8 bases from J; junction bases left unmatched: 10. Germline lookup yields CDR1 MNHEY and CDR2 SVGAGI. CDR3 bases: TGTGCCATTACGACAGGGACGTTGGGCTACACCTTC. This sequence encodes CAITTGTLGYTF.

The gene calls are TRBV6-5 and TRBJ2-7; D possibly corresponds to TRBD2 (5 bases). The CDR3 runs 11 residues. Deletions cut 5 bases from V and 6 bases from J, with 8 bases between. Germline CDR1 reads MNHEY; CDR2 reads SVGAGI. Written as DNA, the CDR3 is TGTGCCAGCAGTACGGCGGGCGAGCAGTACTTC. Its protein product is CASSTAGEQYF.

The chain has TRBV9 and TRBJ2-1, with 10 bases matching TRBD2. V lost 4 bases and J lost 5; bases outside the gene matches: 9. The germline V gene encodes CDR1 SGDLS and CDR2 YYNGEE. The CDR3 loop spans 16 amino acids. In nucleotides, the CDR3 is TGTGCCAGCAGCCCTCTGAGGACTAGCGGCCACAATGAGCAGTTCTTC. Its translation is CASSPLRTSGHNEQFF.